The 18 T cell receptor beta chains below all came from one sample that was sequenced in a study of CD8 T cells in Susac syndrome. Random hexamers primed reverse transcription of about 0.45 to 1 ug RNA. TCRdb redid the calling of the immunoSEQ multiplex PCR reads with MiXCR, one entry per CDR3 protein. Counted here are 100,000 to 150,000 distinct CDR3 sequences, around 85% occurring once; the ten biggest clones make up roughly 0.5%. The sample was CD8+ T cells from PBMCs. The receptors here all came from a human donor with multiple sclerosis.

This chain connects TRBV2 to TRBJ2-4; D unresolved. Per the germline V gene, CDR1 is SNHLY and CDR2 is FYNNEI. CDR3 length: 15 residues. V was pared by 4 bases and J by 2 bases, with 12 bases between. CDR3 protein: CASSGPSVSKNIQYF. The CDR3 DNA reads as TGTGCCAGCAGTGGCCCTTCCGTCTCCAAAAACATTCAGTACTTC.

The DNA of the CDR3 is TGTGCCAGCAGCGTAGGGATACAGGGAGTGGGAGGGGCCAACGTCCTGACTTTC. Translated, it gives CASSVGIQGVGGANVLTF. This chain connects TRBV9 to TRBJ2-6, with D maybe TRBD1 (6 bases). This CDR3 contains 18 residues. Trimming removed 0 bases at V and 4 bases at J, with 17 bases between. The germline V gene encodes CDR1 SGDLS and CDR2 YYNGEE.

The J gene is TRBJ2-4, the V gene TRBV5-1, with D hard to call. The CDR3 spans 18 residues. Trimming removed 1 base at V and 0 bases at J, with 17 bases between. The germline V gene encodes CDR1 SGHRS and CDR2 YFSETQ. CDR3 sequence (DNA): TGCGCCAGCAGCTTGAATGAGGACGTAAGGGTAGCCAAAAACATTCAGTACTTC. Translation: CASSLNEDVRVAKNIQYF.

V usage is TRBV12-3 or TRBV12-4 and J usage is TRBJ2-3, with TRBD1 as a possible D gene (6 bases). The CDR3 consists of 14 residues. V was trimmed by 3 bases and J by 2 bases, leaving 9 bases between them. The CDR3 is CASSLGDITDTQYF. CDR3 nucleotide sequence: TGTGCCAGCAGTTTGGGGGACATCACAGATACGCAGTATTTT.

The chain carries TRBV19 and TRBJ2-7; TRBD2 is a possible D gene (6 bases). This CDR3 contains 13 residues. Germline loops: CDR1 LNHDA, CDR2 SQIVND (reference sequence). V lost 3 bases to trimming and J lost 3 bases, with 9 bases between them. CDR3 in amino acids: CASSIMGGYEQYF. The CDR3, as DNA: TGTGCCAGTAGTATTATGGGGGGCTACGAGCAGTACTTC.

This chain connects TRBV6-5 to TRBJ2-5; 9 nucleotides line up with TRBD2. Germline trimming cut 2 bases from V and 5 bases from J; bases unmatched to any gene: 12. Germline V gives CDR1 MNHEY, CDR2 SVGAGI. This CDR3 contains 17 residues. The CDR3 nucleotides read TGTGCCAGCAGTTACAGTCAGGAGCGGGGGGTGGTGGAGACCCAGTACTTC. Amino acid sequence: CASSYSQERGVVETQYF.

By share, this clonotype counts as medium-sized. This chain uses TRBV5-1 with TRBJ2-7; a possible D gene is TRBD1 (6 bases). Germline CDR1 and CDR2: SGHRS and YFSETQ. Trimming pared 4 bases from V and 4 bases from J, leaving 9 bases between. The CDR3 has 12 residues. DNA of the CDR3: TGCGCCAGCAGCCCGGGGACATACGAGCAGTACTTC. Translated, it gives CASSPGTYEQYF.

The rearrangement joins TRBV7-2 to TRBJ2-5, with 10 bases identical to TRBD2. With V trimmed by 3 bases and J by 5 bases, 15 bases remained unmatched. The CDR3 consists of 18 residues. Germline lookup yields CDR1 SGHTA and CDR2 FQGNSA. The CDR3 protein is CASSFRFTLAGDQETQYF. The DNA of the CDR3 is TGTGCCAGCAGCTTCAGGTTTACGCTAGCGGGAGATCAGGAGACCCAGTACTTC.

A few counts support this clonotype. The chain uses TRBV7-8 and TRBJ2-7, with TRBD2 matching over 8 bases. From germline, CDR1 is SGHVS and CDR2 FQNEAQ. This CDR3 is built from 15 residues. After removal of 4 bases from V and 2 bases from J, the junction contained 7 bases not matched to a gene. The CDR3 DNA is TGTGCCAGCAGCTCCCGTAGCGGGGCGACCTACGAGCAGTACTTC. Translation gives CASSSRSGATYEQYF.

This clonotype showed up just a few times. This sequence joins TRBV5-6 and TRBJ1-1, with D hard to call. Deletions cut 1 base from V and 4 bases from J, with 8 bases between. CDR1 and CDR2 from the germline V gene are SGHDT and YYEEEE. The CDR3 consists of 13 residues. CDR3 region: CASSLLAGTEAFF. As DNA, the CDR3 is TGTGCCAGCAGCTTGCTAGCAGGCACTGAAGCTTTCTTT. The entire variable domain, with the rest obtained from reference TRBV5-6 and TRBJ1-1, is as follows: DAGVTQSPTHLIKTRGQQVTLRCSPKSGHDTVSWYQQALGQGPQFIFQYYEEEERQRGNFPDRFSGHQFPNYSSELNVNALLLGDSALYLCASSLLAGTEAFFGQGTRLTVV.

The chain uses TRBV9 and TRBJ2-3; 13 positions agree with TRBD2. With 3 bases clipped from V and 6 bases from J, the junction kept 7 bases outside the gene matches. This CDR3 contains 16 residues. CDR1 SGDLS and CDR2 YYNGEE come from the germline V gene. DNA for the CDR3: TGTGCCAGCAGCGAGGGAGGACTAGCGGGAGCCGATACGCAGTATTTT. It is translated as CASSEGGLAGADTQYF.

The CDR3 sequence: CASSPRLHQYTGSDEQYV. CDR3 sequence (DNA): TGTGCCAGCAGCCCGCGTCTTCATCAATACACAGGCTCGGACGAGCAGTACGTC. V is TRBV12-3 or TRBV12-4 and J is TRBJ2-7; perhaps TRBD1 as D (5 bases). The CDR3 loop spans 18 amino acids. V was clipped by 6 bases and J by 5 bases, with 29 bases between them.

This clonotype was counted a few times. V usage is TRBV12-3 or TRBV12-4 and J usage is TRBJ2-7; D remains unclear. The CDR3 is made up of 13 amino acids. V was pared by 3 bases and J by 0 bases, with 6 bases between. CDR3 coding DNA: TGTGCCAGCAGTTTTTCAGGCTCCTACGAGCAGTACTTC. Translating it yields CASSFSGSYEQYF.

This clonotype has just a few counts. The CDR3 spells CASSDLGTSRPQHF. CDR3 DNA sequence: TGTGCCAGCAGTGACCTCGGGACGTCCAGGCCCCAGCATTTT. The chain employs TRBV25-1 and TRBJ1-5; D possibly corresponds to TRBD1 (5 bases). V lost 3 bases and J lost 9, with 15 bases in between. The CDR3 loop spans 14 amino acids. Germline V gene data show CDR1 as MGHDK and CDR2 as SYGVNS.

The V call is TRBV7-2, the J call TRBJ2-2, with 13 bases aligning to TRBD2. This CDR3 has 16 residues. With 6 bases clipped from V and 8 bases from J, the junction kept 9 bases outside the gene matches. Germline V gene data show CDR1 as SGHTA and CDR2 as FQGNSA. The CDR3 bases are TGTGCCAGCAGGGATACACTAGCGGGAGGGCTTGGGGAGCTGTTTTTT. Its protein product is CASRDTLAGGLGELFF.

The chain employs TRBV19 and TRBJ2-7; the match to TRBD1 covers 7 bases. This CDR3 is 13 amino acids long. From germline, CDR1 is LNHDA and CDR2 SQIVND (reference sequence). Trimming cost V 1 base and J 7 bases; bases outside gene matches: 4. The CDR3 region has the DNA TGTGCCAGTAGTATAGTTCCAGGGGGTGAGCAGTACGTC. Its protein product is CASSIVPGGEQYV.

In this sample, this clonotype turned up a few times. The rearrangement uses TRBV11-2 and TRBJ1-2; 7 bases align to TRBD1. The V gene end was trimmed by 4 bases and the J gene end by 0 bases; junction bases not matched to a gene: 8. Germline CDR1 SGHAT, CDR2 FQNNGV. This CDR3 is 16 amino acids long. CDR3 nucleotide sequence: TGTGCCAGCAGCTCTAGAGGACAGGCGGCTAACTATGGCTACACCTTC. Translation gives CASSSRGQAANYGYTF.

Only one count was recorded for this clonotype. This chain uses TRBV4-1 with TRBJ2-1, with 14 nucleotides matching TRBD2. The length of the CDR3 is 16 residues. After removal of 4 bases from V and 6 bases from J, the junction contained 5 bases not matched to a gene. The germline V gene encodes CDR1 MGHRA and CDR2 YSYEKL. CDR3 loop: CASSRGTSGSTNEQFF. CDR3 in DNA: TGCGCCAGCAGCCGAGGGACTAGCGGGAGCACCAATGAGCAGTTCTTC.